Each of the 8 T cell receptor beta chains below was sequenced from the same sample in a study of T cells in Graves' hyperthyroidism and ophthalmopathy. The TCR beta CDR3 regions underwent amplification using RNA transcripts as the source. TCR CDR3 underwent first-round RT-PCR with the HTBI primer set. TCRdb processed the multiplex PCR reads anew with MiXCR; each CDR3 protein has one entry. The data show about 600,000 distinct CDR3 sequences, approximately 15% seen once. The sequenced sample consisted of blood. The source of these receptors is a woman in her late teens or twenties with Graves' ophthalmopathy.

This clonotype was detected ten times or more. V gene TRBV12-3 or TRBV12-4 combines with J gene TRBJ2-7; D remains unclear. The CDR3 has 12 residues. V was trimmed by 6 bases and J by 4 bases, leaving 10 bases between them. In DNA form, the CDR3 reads TGTGCCAGCAGCCCAGAACAGTACGAGCAGTACTTC. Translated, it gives CASSPEQYEQYF.

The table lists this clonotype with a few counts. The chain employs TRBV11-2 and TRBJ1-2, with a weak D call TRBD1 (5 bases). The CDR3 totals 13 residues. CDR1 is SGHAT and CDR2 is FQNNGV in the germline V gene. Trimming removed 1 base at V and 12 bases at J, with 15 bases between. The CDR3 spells CASSLVQGGANTF. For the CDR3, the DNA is TGTGCCAGCAGCTTAGTCCAGGGAGGGGCGAACACCTTC.

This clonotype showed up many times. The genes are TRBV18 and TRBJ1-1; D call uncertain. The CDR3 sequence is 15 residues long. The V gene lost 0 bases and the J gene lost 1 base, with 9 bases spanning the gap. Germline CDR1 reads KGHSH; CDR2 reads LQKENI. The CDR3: CASSPPSRGNTEAFF. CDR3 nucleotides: TGTGCCAGCTCACCACCCTCAAGAGGGAACACTGAAGCTTTCTTT.

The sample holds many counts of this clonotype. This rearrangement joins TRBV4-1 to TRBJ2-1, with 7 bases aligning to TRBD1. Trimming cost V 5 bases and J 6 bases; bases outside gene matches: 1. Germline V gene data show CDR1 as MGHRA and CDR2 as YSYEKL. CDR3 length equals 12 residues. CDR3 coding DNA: TGCGCCAGCAGCACAGGGGCCAATGAGCAGTTCTTC. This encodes CASSTGANEQFF.

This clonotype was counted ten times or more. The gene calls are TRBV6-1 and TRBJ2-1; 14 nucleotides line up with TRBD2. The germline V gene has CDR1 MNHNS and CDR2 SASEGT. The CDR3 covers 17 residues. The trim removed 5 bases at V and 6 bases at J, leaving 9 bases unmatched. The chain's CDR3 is CASSRPPGLAGVNEQFF. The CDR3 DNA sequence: TGTGCCAGCAGTCGACCACCGGGACTAGCGGGAGTCAATGAGCAGTTCTTC.

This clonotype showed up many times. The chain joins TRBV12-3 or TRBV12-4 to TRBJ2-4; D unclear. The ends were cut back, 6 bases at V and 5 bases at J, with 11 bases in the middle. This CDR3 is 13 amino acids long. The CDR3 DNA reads TGTGCCAGCAGCACCGACTCACAAAACATTCAGTACTTC. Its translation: CASSTDSQNIQYF.

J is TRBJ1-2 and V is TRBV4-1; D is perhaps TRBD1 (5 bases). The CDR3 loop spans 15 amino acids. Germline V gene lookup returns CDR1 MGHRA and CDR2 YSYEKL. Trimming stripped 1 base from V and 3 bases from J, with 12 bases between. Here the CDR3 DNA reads TGCGCCAGCAGCCAAGCTGCAGGGAAAGACTATGGCTACACCTTC. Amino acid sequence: CASSQAAGKDYGYTF.

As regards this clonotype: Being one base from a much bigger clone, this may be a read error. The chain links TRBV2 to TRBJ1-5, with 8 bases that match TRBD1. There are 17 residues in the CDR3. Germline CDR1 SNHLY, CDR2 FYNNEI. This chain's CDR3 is CASREALGQGHNQPQHF. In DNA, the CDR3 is TGTGCCAGCCGTGAAGCGCTTGGACAGGGTCACAATCAGCCCCAGCATTTT.